This TCR beta chain was profiled in a study of radiation and T cells in renal cell carcinoma. As for time point: baseline pretreatment blood. Noted treatment: 15 Gy SBRT to primary tumor, nephrectomy 4 weeks later. Clear cell pathology was present in this patient's renal cell carcinoma. This clone was found a few times. Sequencing was performed with immunoSEQ multiplex PCR; in TCRdb, only in-frame clones are kept and a portion is missing. The repertoire has some 150,000 clones, around four fifths of them found once; the top ten carry under 25%. The CDR3 contains 15 residues. V lost 3 bases, J lost 4 bases, and 16 bases lay in between. The germline gives CDR1 SGDLS, CDR2 YYNGEE.

Source: blood, taken from a patient whose treatment included radiotherapy and nephrectomy. The TCR comes from a woman between 50 and 59 years old with renal cell carcinoma. The chain has TRBV9 and TRBJ1-1; D gene uncertain. This CDR3 is CASSGSRPEATEAFF. DNA for the CDR3: TGTGCCAGCAGCGGGAGTAGGCCGGAGGCCACTGAAGCTTTCTTT.